The clone carrying this TCR beta chain was seen a handful of times. This sample was included in a study of patients and donors after allogeneic stem cell transplantation. V lost 2 bases, J lost 5 bases, and 6 bases stayed unmatched. The CDR3 is made up of 14 amino acids. Germline assignment: CDR1 MNHEY and CDR2 SMNVEV (reference sequence). Via MiXCR, TCRdb re-called the RT-PCR reads, giving one row per CDR3 protein. The sample shows over 400,000 distinct CDR3 sequences, 16% of them seen only once. The sample taken for sequencing was blood, either unsorted or a sorted T cell fraction (not recorded which). V and J are TRBV27 and TRBJ2-7, with 7 positions matching TRBD1. The clonotype was recovered from a human donor who was either an allogeneic HSCT recipient or a stem cell or donor lymphocyte infusion donor (not recorded which). It is not recorded whose cells these are; they may come from a transplant donor. The CDR3 spells CASSLIWDSNEQYF. As DNA, the CDR3 is TGTGCCAGCAGTTTAATTTGGGACAGTAACGAGCAGTACTTC.